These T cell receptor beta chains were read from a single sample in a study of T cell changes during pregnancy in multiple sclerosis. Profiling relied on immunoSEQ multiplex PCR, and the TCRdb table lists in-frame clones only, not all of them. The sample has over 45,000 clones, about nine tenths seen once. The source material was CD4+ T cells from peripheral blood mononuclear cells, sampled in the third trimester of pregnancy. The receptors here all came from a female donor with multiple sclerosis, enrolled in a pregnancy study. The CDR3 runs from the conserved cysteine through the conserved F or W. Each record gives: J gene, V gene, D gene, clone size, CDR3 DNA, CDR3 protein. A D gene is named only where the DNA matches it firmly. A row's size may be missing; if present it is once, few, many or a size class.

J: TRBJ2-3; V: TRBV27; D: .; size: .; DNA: TGTGCCAGCAGTTTGGTGGGGACAATGATTACAGATACGCAGTATTTT; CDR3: CASSLVGTMITDTQYF
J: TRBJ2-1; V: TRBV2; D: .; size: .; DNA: TGTGCCAGCAACGGCGGCCTCTCCTACAATGAGCAGTTCTTC; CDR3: CASNGGLSYNEQFF
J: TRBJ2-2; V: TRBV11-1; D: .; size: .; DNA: TGTGCCAGCAGCTCATATAAGGGGAAGGCCGGGGAGCTGTTTTTT; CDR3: CASSSYKGKAGELFF
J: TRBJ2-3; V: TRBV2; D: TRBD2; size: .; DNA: TGTGCCAGCAGTGTGGCTAGCGGGTTTGCAGATACGCAGTATTTT; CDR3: CASSVASGFADTQYF
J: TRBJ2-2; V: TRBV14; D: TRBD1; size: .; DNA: TGTGCCAGCAGCCAAGAGACAGGGTACACCGGGGAGCTGTTTTTT; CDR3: CASSQETGYTGELFF
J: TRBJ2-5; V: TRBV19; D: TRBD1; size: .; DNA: TGTGCCAGTAGTATGAGGGACAGCGAGACCCAGTACTTC; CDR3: CASSMRDSETQYF
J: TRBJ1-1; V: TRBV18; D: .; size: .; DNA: TGTGCCAGCTCACCAGGGGGGAGGGACACTGAAGCTTTCTTT; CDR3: CASSPGGRDTEAFF
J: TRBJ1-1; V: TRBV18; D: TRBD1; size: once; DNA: TGTGCCAGCTCAGAACGGACAGGCTTCAACACTGAAGCTTTCTTT; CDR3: CASSERTGFNTEAFF
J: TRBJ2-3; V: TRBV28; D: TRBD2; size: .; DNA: TGTGCCAGCAGTTTAACTAGGTCTTTGAAATGGACTAGCACACATGTTCTAGATACGCAGTATTTT; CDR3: CASSLTRSLKWTSTHVLDTQYF
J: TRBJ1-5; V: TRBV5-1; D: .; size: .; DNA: TGCGCCAGCAGCTTAACGGGCCCCTTAGGGGATCAGCCCCAGCATTTT; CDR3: CASSLTGPLGDQPQHF
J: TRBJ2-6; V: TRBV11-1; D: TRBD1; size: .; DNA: TGTGCCAGCAGTCCCGACAGGGGTAGCTCTGGGGCCAACGTCCTGACTTTC; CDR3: CASSPDRGSSGANVLTF
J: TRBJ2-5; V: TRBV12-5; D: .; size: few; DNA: TGTGCTAGTGGTTTTGGGGGCAGGGGCCAAGAGACCCAGTACTTC; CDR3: CASGFGGRGQETQYF
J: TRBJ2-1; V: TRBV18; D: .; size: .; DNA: TGTGCCAGCTCACCACCCCCCACCGGTGAGCAGTTCTTC; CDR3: CASSPPPTGEQFF
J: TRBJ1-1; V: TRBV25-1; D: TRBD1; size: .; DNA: TGTGCCAGCTCAGGACAGGGGTGGATGAACACTGAAGCTTTCTTT; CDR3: CASSGQGWMNTEAFF
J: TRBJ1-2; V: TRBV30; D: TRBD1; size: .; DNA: TGTGCCTGGGCCGGACAGGGGGAGTATGGCTACACCTTC; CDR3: CAWAGQGEYGYTF
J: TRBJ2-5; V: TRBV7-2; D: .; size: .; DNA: TGTGCCAGCAGCCAGCGGCAGACCCAGTACTTC; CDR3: CASSQRQTQYF
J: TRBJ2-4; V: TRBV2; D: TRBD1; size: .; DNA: TGTGCCAGCATGCTGGACAGGGGGGGAAGGTTAGCCAAAAACATTCAGTACTTC; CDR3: CASMLDRGGRLAKNIQYF
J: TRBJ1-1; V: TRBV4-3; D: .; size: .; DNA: TGCGCCAGCAGCCAAGAAAATTTCAGGGGTGGCACTGAAGCTTTCTTT; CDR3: CASSQENFRGGTEAFF
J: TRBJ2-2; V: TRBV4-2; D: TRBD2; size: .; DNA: TGTGCCAGCAGCCACACGGGACTAGCGGAAACCGGGGAGCTGTTTTTT; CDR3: CASSHTGLAETGELFF
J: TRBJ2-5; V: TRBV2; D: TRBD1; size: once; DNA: TGTGCCAGCAGTGAGGTTTCCTGGGACAGGGAATGGGAGACCCAGTACTTC; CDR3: CASSEVSWDREWETQYF
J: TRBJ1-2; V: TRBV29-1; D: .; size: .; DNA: TGCAGCGTTGGGTATTTTGGGGGGAGGAGTCCCACCTTC; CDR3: CSVGYFGGRSPTF
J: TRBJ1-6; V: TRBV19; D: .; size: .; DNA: TGTGCCAGTAGCAGAAGTACGACTTTTAATTCACCCCTCCACTTT; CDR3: CASSRSTTFNSPLHF
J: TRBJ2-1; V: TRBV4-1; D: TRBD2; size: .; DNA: TGCGCCAGCAGCCACCCTGGGGGGCCTAGCGGGAGGGAAAAATACAATGAGCAGTTCTTC; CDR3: CASSHPGGPSGREKYNEQFF
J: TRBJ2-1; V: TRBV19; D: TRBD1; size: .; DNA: TGTGCCAGTAGGAATGGGGGGACAGGGTTCAATGAGCAGTTCTTC; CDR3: CASRNGGTGFNEQFF
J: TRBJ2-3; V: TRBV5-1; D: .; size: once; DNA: TGCGCCAGCAGCTTCGGAGCGGGACATTCCACAGATACGCAGTATTTT; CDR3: CASSFGAGHSTDTQYF
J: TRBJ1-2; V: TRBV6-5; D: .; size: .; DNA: TGTGCCAGCAGTTATGCGGCAAACTATGGCTACACCTTC; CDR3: CASSYAANYGYTF
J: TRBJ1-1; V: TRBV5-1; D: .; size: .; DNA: TGCGCCAGCAGCTTGAATTCGGGTAACACTGAAGCTTTCTTT; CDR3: CASSLNSGNTEAFF
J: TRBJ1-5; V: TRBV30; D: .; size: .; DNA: TGTGCCTGGACCCTGGCTAGCAATCAGCCCCAGCATTTT; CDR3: CAWTLASNQPQHF
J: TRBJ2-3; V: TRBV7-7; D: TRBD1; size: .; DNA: TGTGCCAGCAGCTTAGGTAACAGGGGGGACACAGATACGCAGTATTTT; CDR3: CASSLGNRGDTDTQYF
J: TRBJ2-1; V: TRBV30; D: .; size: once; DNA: TGTGCCTGGAGTGAACAGATATACAATGAGCAGTTCTTC; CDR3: CAWSEQIYNEQFF
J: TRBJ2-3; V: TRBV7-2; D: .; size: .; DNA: TGTGCCAGCAGCTTAGCCTGGGGCAGCACAGATACGCAGTATTTT; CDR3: CASSLAWGSTDTQYF
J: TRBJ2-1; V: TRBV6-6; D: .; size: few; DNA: TGTGCCAGCAGTTACCCGTCGCGCAATGAGCAGTTCTTC; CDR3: CASSYPSRNEQFF